The subject of this entry is one TCR beta chain. Per the study methods: The authors estimated nucleated cell counts from reference gene primer amplification. Using immunoSEQ multiplex PCR, the repertoire was profiled, and TCRdb retains in-frame clones only, with some absent. V and J calls and clone size come straight from that table; D and trimming were deduced from the DNA. Altogether about 190,000 clones are present, around four fifths being singletons, with the ten largest covering approximately 6.1%. This CDR3 has 15 amino acids. CDR1 and CDR2 from the germline V gene are WSHSY and SAAADI. V lost 2 bases to trimming and J lost 8 bases; unmatched junction nucleotides: 8. The data are from a study of blood T cell repertoires in COVID-19. For the study at large: The United States, Italy and Spain were the sources of the acute and convalescent COVID-19 samples. T cells, B-cell-depleted T cells, or PBMCs provided the cDNA or gDNA that served as material.

Specimen: peripheral blood. The chain carries TRBV10-2 and TRBJ1-2; 10 nucleotides agree with TRBD1. The TCR was taken from a woman in her 40s with acute or convalescent COVID-19. In DNA form, the CDR3 reads TGCGCCAGCAGTGAGATCACCGGGACAGGGGAAGGCTACACCTTC. This encodes CASSEITGTGEGYTF.